The 9 T cell receptor beta chains listed next were all sequenced from one sample in a study of blood T cell repertoires in COVID-19 (dated by TCRdb to between 2020 and 2021). The library was produced with the immunoSEQ multiplex PCR assay. The table comes from immuneACCESS by way of TCRdb, which keeps in-frame sequences with V and J called. Part of the clones is missing from these tables; in studies checked, under half for an unresolved V gene and the rest for unknown reasons. This sample lists about 87,000 clones; around 86% were detected once. Approximately 15% of the sample lies in the top ten. The sample was peripheral blood. These receptor sequences come from a woman older than 75 with active or convalescent COVID-19.

The rearrangement links TRBV7-6 to TRBJ2-7; 8 nucleotides agree with TRBD2. From germline, CDR1 is SGHVS and CDR2 FNYEAQ. V was clipped by 1 base and J by 2 bases; unmatched bases: 7. CDR3 length: 16 amino acids. Written as DNA, the CDR3 is TGTGCCAGCAGCTTAGTCTCGGGAGGGGGGCCCTACGAGCAGTACTTC. Its protein is CASSLVSGGGPYEQYF.

The chain links TRBV19 to TRBJ1-2; 7 bases align to TRBD1. The CDR3 is made up of 15 amino acids. V was pared by 3 bases and J by 6 bases, with 10 bases of the junction left unmatched. Germline CDR1 LNHDA, CDR2 SQIVND (reference sequence). The CDR3 DNA follows: TGTGCCAGTAGTATCTCGACAGGGTGGAATGATGGCTACACCTTC. The encoded protein is CASSISTGWNDGYTF.

CDR3 protein: CASSVGVQGTDTQYF. The DNA of the CDR3 is TGTGCCAGCAGCGTAGGGGTACAGGGCACAGATACGCAGTATTTT. The chain employs TRBV9 and TRBJ2-3; the D gene is possibly TRBD1 (5 bases). V lost 0 bases to trimming and J lost 1 base, with 9 bases between them. The length of the CDR3 is 15 residues. CDR1 and CDR2 from the germline V gene are SGDLS and YYNGEE.

The gene calls are TRBV6-5 and TRBJ1-2, with TRBD1 matching over 8 bases. The germline CDR1 and CDR2 sequences are MNHEY and SVGAGI. Trimming took 4 bases from V and 5 from J; bases not matched to a gene: 12. The CDR3 contains 16 residues. The CDR3 region is CASSLNGQGEKYGYTF. The CDR3 coding sequence is TGTGCCAGCAGTTTAAATGGACAGGGCGAAAAGTATGGCTACACCTTC.

This clone has a handful of counts. The rearrangement links TRBV11-2 to TRBJ1-2, with TRBD1 matching 9 bases. Germline loops: CDR1 SGHAT, CDR2 FQNNGV. V lost 6 bases and J lost 4; bases outside the gene matches: 15. This CDR3 comprises 17 residues. The CDR3 DNA follows: TGTGCCAGCAGTTACACCGGGACAGGGCCGTGGAGCTATGGCTACACCTTC. It encodes CASSYTGTGPWSYGYTF.

The chain joins TRBV5-1 to TRBJ2-3; TRBD2 matches 8 bases. CDR3 size: 15 residues. Trimming at V came to 4 bases and at J to 3 bases, leaving 7 bases not matched to a gene. Germline V gene sequence: CDR1 SGHRS, CDR2 YFSETQ. DNA for the CDR3: TGCGCCAGCAGCGAACGGGGGGGCCCGACAGATACGCAGTATTTT. Amino acids: CASSERGGPTDTQYF.

V is TRBV7-2 and J is TRBJ2-7, with TRBD1 matching 12 bases. Germline CDR1 reads SGHTA; CDR2 reads FQGNSA. The CDR3 loop spans 16 amino acids. V shed 4 bases, J shed 6 bases, and the junction held 10 bases outside the gene matches. The CDR3: CASSSGQGAPSREQYF. The CDR3 nucleotides read TGTGCCAGCAGCTCGGGACAGGGGGCCCCCAGTCGCGAGCAGTACTTC.

The gene calls are TRBV4-2 and TRBJ2-7; D uncertain. CDR3 size: 16 residues. CDR1 is LGHNA, CDR2 YNFKEQ, per germline. Between the trimmed V and J ends, which lost 1 base and 5 bases, there was a span of 18 bases. CDR3 residues: CASSQVPPRRMDEQYF. Here the CDR3 DNA reads TGTGCCAGCAGCCAAGTTCCCCCTAGAAGGATGGACGAGCAGTACTTC.

This sequence joins TRBV30 and TRBJ2-1, with D possibly being TRBD2 (6 bases). Trimming shortened V by 7 bases and J by 14 bases, and 27 bases separated the two germline ends. Germline V gene sequence: CDR1 GTSNPN, CDR2 SVGIG (reference sequence). This CDR3 comprises 14 residues. CDR3 nucleotides: TGTGCCTTAGCGGCCACCCCGAACCTTCAAGGGGAGTTCTTC. Translating gives CALAATPNLQGEFF. Full variable domain (rest looked up from reference TRBV30 and TRBJ2-1): SQTIHQWPATLVQPVGSPLSLECTVEGTSNPNLYWYRQAAGRGLQLLFYSVGIGQISSEVPQNLSASRPQDRQFILSSKKLLLSDSGFYLCALAATPNLQGEFFGPGTRLTVL.